The clone carrying this TCR beta chain was seen once. Antigen: not known. The assay was immunoSEQ multiplex PCR, and TCRdb's table has in-frame clones only and misses some. The data show hundreds of thousands of clones, around 87% seen once. These data originate in a study of cytomegalovirus exposure and HLA in healthy donors. Study-wide results and caveats: There were 150 to 200 TCR beta chains listed as cytomegalovirus-associated.

The CDR3 is 16 residues long. Germline V gene lookup returns CDR1 SGHRS and CDR2 YFSETQ. Trimming took 2 bases from V and 1 from J, leaving 15 bases between them. This sequence originates from a woman under 30 in good health and CMV-seropositive. Sequencing was carried out using PBMCs. The rearrangement uses TRBV5-1 and TRBJ1-1, with D perhaps matching TRBD1 (6 bases). The CDR3 sequence: CASSFEWGGWNTEAFF. Written as DNA, the CDR3 is TGCGCCAGCAGCTTCGAGTGGGGGGGCTGGAACACTGAAGCTTTCTTT.